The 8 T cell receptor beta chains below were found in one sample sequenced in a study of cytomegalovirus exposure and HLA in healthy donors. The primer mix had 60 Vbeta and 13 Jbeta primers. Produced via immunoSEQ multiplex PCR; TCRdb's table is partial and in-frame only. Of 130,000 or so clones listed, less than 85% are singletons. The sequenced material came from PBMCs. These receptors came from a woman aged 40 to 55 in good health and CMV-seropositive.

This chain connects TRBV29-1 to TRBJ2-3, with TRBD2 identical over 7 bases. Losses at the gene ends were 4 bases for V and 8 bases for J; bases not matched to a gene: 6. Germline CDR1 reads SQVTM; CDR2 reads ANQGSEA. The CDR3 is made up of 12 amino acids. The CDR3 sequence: CSVGEGRGTQYF. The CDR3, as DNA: TGCAGCGTTGGGGAGGGACGAGGTACGCAGTATTTT.

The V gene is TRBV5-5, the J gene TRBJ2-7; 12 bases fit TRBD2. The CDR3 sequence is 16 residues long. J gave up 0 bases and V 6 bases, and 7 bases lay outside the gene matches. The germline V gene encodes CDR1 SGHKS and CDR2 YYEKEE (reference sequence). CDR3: CASTLETSGSSYEQYF. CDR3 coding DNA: TGTGCCAGCACCCTTGAGACTAGCGGGAGCTCCTACGAGCAGTACTTC.

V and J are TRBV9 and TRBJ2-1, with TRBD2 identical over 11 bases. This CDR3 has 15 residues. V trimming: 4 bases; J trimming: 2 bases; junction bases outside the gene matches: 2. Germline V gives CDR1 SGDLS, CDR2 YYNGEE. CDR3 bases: TGTGCCAGCAGCACTAGCGGGGGCGCCTACAATGAGCAGTTCTTC. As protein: CASSTSGGAYNEQFF.

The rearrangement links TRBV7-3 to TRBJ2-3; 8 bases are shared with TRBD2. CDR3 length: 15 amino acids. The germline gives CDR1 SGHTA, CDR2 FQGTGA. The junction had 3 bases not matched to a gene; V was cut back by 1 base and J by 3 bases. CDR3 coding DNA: TGTGCCAGCAGCTTAATGGGACTAGATACAGATACGCAGTATTTT. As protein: CASSLMGLDTDTQYF.

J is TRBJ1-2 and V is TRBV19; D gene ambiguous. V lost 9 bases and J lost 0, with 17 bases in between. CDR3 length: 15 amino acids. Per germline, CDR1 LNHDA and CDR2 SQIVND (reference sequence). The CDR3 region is CASLLTGKTNYGYTF. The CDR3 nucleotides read TGTGCCAGCCTCCTCACGGGGAAGACTAACTATGGCTACACCTTC.

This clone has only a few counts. Here the CDR3 DNA reads TGTGCCAGCAGCTTTGGAGCGCCCCTCAATTCACCCCTCCACTTT. This encodes CASSFGAPLNSPLHF. V usage is TRBV5-6 and J usage is TRBJ1-6; D gene unclear. V lost 2 bases and J lost 7, with 13 bases in between. The CDR3 contains 15 residues. Germline lookup yields CDR1 SGHDT and CDR2 YYEEEE.

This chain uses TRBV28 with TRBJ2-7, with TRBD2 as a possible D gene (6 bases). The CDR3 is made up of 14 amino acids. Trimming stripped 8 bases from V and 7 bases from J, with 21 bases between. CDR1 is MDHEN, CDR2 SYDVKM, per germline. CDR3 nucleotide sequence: TGTGCCAGCTCATGGCCGGGACTCGTAGGGGAGCAGTACTTC. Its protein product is CASSWPGLVGEQYF. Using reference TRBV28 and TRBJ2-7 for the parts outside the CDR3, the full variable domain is DVKVTQSSRYLVKRTGEKVFLECVQDMDHENMFWYRQDPGLGLRLIYFSYDVKMKEKGDIPEGYSVSREKKERFSLILESASTNQTSMYLCASSWPGLVGEQYFGPGTRLTVT.

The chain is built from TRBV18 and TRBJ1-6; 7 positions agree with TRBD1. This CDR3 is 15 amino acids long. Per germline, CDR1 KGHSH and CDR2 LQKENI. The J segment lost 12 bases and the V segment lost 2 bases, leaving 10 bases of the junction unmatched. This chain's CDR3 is CASSPSTGAVEPLHF. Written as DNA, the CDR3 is TGTGCCAGCTCACCATCTACAGGGGCGGTCGAACCCCTCCACTTT.